This TCR beta chain appears in the sequencing data of a study of cytomegalovirus exposure and HLA in healthy donors. V lost 0 bases and J lost 6, with 9 bases in between. This CDR3 has 14 amino acids. Germline lookup yields CDR1 SGDLS and CDR2 YYNGEE. Comments on this clone: Other DNA sequences of this sample code for an identical CDR3.

Produced via immunoSEQ multiplex PCR; TCRdb's table is partial and in-frame only. The table records more than 150,000 clones, about 80% of them present only once. The source is a woman aged 18-29 years in good health and CMV-seropositive. The genes are TRBV9 and TRBJ2-2; D might be TRBD1 (6 bases). Sequencing input: PBMCs. Written as DNA, the CDR3 is TGTGCCAGCAGCGTAGCTTCAGGGGCCGGGGAGCTGTTTTTT. This gives the protein CASSVASGAGELFF.